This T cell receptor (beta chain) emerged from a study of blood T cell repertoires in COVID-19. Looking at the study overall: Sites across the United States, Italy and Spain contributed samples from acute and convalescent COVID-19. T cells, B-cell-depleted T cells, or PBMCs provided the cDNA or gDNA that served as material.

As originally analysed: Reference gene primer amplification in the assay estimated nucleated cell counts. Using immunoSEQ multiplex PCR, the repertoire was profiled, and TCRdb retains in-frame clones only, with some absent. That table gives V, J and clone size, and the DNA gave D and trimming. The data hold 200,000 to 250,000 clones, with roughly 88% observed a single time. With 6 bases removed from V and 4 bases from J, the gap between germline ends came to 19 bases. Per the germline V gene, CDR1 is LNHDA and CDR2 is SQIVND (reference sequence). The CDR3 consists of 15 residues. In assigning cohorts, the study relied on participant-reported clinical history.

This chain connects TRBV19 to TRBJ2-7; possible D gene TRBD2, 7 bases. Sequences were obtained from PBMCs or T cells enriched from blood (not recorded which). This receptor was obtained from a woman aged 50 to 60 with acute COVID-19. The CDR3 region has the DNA TGTGCCAGTAGCAAACTAGGGGGGGGCCCGTACGAGCAGTACTTC. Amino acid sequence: CASSKLGGGPYEQYF.